Listed below are T cell receptor beta chains from one sample, sequenced in a study of T-cell memory formation after mild COVID-19. TCRdb passed the 5' RACE reads through MiXCR, listing each CDR3 protein once. The table lists about 140,000 distinct CDR3 sequences, 6% to 7% of them singletons, with about 1.9% in the top ten. Sequenced sample: PBMCs or a T cell subset sorted from them (not recorded which). The receptors derive from an adult woman who had mild COVID-19 (a few samples of this study predate the infection). Cell type and time point are not known. CDR3s include the opening cysteine and the closing phenylalanine or tryptophan. The D gene is left open where the match is weak. The size entry is marked missing in some rows and otherwise reads once, few, many or a size class.

many | NA | TRBJ2-7 | TRBV7-8 | CASSPPGHYEQYF | TGTGCCAGCAGCCCCCCGGGCCACTACGAGCAGTACTTC
few | TRBD1 | TRBJ1-1 | TRBV3-1 | CASSQGQMNTEAFF | TGTGCCAGCAGCCAGGGACAGATGAACACTGAAGCTTTCTTT
many | TRBD1 | TRBJ1-1 | TRBV6-5 | CASSRWDRGGTEAFF | TGTGCCAGCAGTCGCTGGGACAGGGGAGGCACTGAAGCTTTCTTT
many | TRBD2 | TRBJ2-1 | TRBV7-9 | CASSSMGGGPVSYNEQFF | TGTGCCAGCAGCTCCATGGGGGGAGGGCCGGTTTCCTACAATGAGCAGTTCTTC
few | TRBD2 | TRBJ2-7 | TRBV4-2 | CASSQDPSGSLYEQYF | TGTGCCAGCAGCCAAGACCCTAGCGGGAGTCTATACGAGCAGTACTTC
NA | TRBD1 | TRBJ2-7 | TRBV2 | CASSRIRGTGHYEQYF | TGTGCCAGCAGTCGTATTCGAGGGACAGGACACTACGAGCAGTACTTC
many | TRBD2 | TRBJ2-1 | TRBV5-1 | CASSSLAGNEQFF | TGCGCCAGCAGCTCCTTAGCGGGAAATGAGCAGTTCTTC
many | TRBD2 | TRBJ2-3 | TRBV20-1 | CSARDLLAGATDTQYF | TGCAGTGCTAGAGACTTACTAGCGGGGGCCACAGATACGCAGTATTTT
many | TRBD1 | TRBJ2-1 | TRBV12-3/TRBV12-4 | CASSLATGGRDEQFF | TGTGCCAGCAGTTTAGCTACAGGGGGCCGGGATGAGCAGTTCTTC
few | TRBD1 | TRBJ2-2 | TRBV2 | CASTGGLNTGELFF | TGTGCCAGCACAGGGGGCTTGAACACCGGGGAGCTGTTTTTT
many | TRBD1 | TRBJ1-2 | TRBV20-1 | CSARDPFRGASGYTF | TGCAGTGCTAGAGATCCTTTCAGGGGGGCGAGCGGCTACACCTTC